A single sample is the source of the 29 T cell receptor beta chains below, sequenced in a study of identifying expanded T cells in peripheral blood. Produced via immunoSEQ multiplex PCR; TCRdb's table is partial and in-frame only. The sample has about 100,000 clones, around 89% seen once; the top ten hold approximately 14%. What was sequenced was blood. These receptors came from a person aged 18 to 75 in good health.

The V call is TRBV7-2, the J call TRBJ1-3; 7 nucleotides agree with TRBD1. From germline, CDR1 is SGHTA and CDR2 FQGNSA. V shed 4 bases, J shed 5 bases, and the junction held 2 bases outside the gene matches. CDR3 length equals 13 residues. Here the CDR3 reads CASSSDRRNTIYF. In nucleotides, the CDR3 is TGTGCCAGCAGCTCGGACAGGCGAAACACCATATATTTT.

The chain carries TRBV4-3 and TRBJ2-7; D assignment may be TRBD1 or TRBD2 (6 bases each). This CDR3 is 16 amino acids long. Germline V gene lookup returns CDR1 LGHNA and CDR2 YSLEER. Trimming stripped 0 bases from V and 1 base from J, with 13 bases between. The CDR3 here is CASSQDIGGLSYEQYF. DNA for the CDR3: TGCGCCAGCAGCCAAGATATTGGGGGGCTATCCTACGAGCAGTACTTC.

In its sample, this clone was seen a few times. The chain combines TRBV7-3 with TRBJ2-5; 10 bases agree with TRBD2. Germline V gene sequence: CDR1 SGHTA, CDR2 FQGTGA. J was trimmed by 5 bases and V by 5 bases; bases with no gene match: 2. The CDR3 runs to 13 residues. The CDR3 DNA reads as TGTGCCAGCAGCAGGACTAGCGGCGAGACCCAGTACTTC. Translating it yields CASSRTSGETQYF.

This rearrangement joins TRBV29-1 to TRBJ1-2; 12 bases line up with TRBD1. The CDR3 runs to 18 residues. The V gene end was trimmed by 7 bases and the J gene end by 4 bases; junction bases not matched to a gene: 19. CDR1 and CDR2 (germline): SQVTM, ANQGSEA. The CDR3 region has the DNA TGCAGCGCCAGCCGGGACAGGGGGCGTCAGGCGGTTGGCTATGGCTACACCTTC. Its translation: CSASRDRGRQAVGYGYTF.

The chain recombines TRBV11-2 with TRBJ2-5; 8 bases are a match to TRBD2. V shed 3 bases and J 5 bases; nucleotides not matched to a gene: 8. The germline gives CDR1 SGHAT, CDR2 FQNNGV. This CDR3 comprises 15 residues. CDR3 region: CASSFRAGAGETQYF. CDR3 DNA sequence: TGTGCCAGCAGCTTCCGAGCGGGAGCTGGTGAGACCCAGTACTTC.

The chain carries TRBV5-4 and TRBJ1-1; D is possibly TRBD1 (5 bases). The ends were cut back, 5 bases at V and 1 base at J, with 9 bases in the middle. Germline lookup yields CDR1 SGHNT and CDR2 YYREEE (reference sequence). CDR3 length: 13 residues. The chain's CDR3 is CASRYTGNTEAFF. The CDR3 DNA follows: TGTGCCAGCAGGTATACAGGGAACACTGAAGCTTTCTTT.

The chain has TRBV25-1 and TRBJ2-1; 8 bases line up with TRBD1. This CDR3 has 14 amino acids. J was trimmed by 8 bases and V by 0 bases; bases with no gene match: 3. Germline V lookup: CDR1 MGHDK, CDR2 SYGVNS. The CDR3 sequence: CASSEYQGAYEQFF. The CDR3 DNA reads as TGTGCCAGCAGTGAATATCAGGGGGCCTATGAGCAGTTCTTC.

The rearrangement joins TRBV2 to TRBJ2-3, with 8 bases identical to TRBD1. This CDR3 spans 14 amino acids. Looked up from germline, CDR1 is SNHLY and CDR2 is FYNNEI. V trimming: 9 bases; J trimming: 4 bases; junction bases outside the gene matches: 9. CDR3 DNA sequence: TGTGCCAGTCGAGGACAGGGTCCGTCAGATACGCAGTATTTT. It codes for CASRGQGPSDTQYF.

The genes are TRBV27 and TRBJ2-2; TRBD1 might be the D (6 bases). V was clipped by 2 bases and J by 3 bases, with 7 bases between them. The CDR3 loop spans 14 amino acids. Per the germline V gene, CDR1 is MNHEY and CDR2 is SMNVEV (reference sequence). CDR3 residues: CASSLNRDTGELFF. Here the CDR3 DNA reads TGTGCCAGCAGTTTAAACAGGGACACCGGGGAGCTGTTTTTT.

The CDR3 loop reads CASRRLAGTGELFF. CDR3 sequence (DNA): TGCGCCAGCAGGAGGCTAGCAGGGACCGGGGAGCTGTTTTTT. The V and J genes are TRBV5-1 and TRBJ2-2, with D possibly called TRBD1 or TRBD2 (5 bases each). V gave up 5 bases and J gave up 5 bases, with 13 bases separating them. This CDR3 is built from 14 residues. The germline CDR1 and CDR2 sequences are SGHRS and YFSETQ.

The chain joins TRBV19 to TRBJ2-7; tentatively, D is TRBD1 (7 bases). The CDR3 has 13 residues. The germline CDR1 and CDR2 sequences are LNHDA and SQIVND (reference sequence). V dropped 6 bases and J dropped 5 bases, with 14 bases sitting between them. The CDR3 DNA reads as TGTGCCAGTAGGAACAGGGGAGGCGACGAGCAGTACTTC. Translated, it gives CASRNRGGDEQYF.

This chain connects TRBV18 to TRBJ1-1, with D maybe TRBD1 (5 bases). The V gene's germline CDR1 is KGHSH and CDR2 LQKENI. V lost 7 bases to trimming and J lost 0 bases, with 9 bases between them. The CDR3 has 13 residues. The CDR3 DNA sequence: TGTGCCAGCTTGGACACCATGAACACTGAAGCTTTCTTT. Protein sequence: CASLDTMNTEAFF.

V usage is TRBV6-1 and J usage is TRBJ1-4; D not resolved. The V end lost 5 bases, the J end lost 0 bases, and 7 bases lay between the germline ends. Germline loops: CDR1 MNHNS, CDR2 SASEGT. The CDR3 has 14 amino acids. CDR3 bases: TGTGCCAGCAGTCTAGTCTCAACTAATGAAAAACTGTTTTTT. Translating it yields CASSLVSTNEKLFF.

The chain uses TRBV18 and TRBJ1-4; D not resolved. Germline loops: CDR1 KGHSH, CDR2 LQKENI. V dropped 3 bases and J dropped 0 bases, with 5 bases sitting between them. The CDR3 totals 14 residues. The CDR3 nucleotides are TGTGCCAGCTCACCGTGGGCAACTAATGAAAAACTGTTTTTT. This translates into CASSPWATNEKLFF.

This chain links TRBV2 with TRBJ2-7; the match to TRBD1 covers 7 bases. V dropped 4 bases and J dropped 2; count of bases not matched to a gene: 5. The CDR3 extends over 14 amino acids. Germline V gene data show CDR1 as SNHLY and CDR2 as FYNNEI. CDR3 sequence: CASSVYRGPYEQYF. CDR3 nucleotides: TGTGCCAGCAGTGTATACAGGGGACCCTACGAGCAGTACTTC.

V and J are TRBV7-3 and TRBJ1-1; unclear D gene. The CDR3 sequence is 13 residues long. The V gene's germline CDR1 is SGHTA and CDR2 FQGTGA. V lost 3 bases and J lost 3, with 8 bases in between. CDR3 sequence reads: CASSFGEDTEAFF. CDR3 in DNA: TGTGCCAGCAGCTTCGGAGAAGACACTGAAGCTTTCTTT.

This chain joins TRBV5-4 and TRBJ2-2; TRBD2 matches 10 bases. Germline V gene lookup returns CDR1 SGHNT and CDR2 YYREEE (reference sequence). The CDR3 runs to 16 residues. V dropped 5 bases and J dropped 5; count of bases not matched to a gene: 9. The CDR3 sequence: CASRPAGGPRTGELFF. CDR3 nucleotides: TGTGCCAGCAGACCAGCGGGAGGGCCCCGGACCGGGGAGCTGTTTTTT.

The genes are TRBV25-1 and TRBJ2-3; no reliable D call. This CDR3 is built from 14 residues. With 8 bases removed from V and 7 bases from J, the gap between germline ends came to 19 bases. The germline gives CDR1 MGHDK, CDR2 SYGVNS. CDR3 residues: CASHNPKAWNTQYF. CDR3 bases: TGTGCCAGCCATAATCCTAAGGCATGGAATACGCAGTATTTT.

The chain carries TRBV14 and TRBJ2-1; D possibly uses TRBD1 or TRBD2 (5 bases each). Germline CDR1 SGHDN, CDR2 FVKESK. The CDR3 runs 15 residues. With 0 bases removed from V and 6 bases from J, the gap between germline ends came to 12 bases. The CDR3 DNA reads as TGTGCCAGCAGCCAAGAGGGGCCAGAGGGCAATGAGCAGTTCTTC. It translates to CASSQEGPEGNEQFF.

This clone appeared a few times. The same CDR3 is also encoded by other DNA sequences in this sample. The gene calls are TRBV5-1 and TRBJ2-5, with 7 bases fitting TRBD1. Germline CDR1 SGHRS, CDR2 YFSETQ. The trim removed 0 bases at V and 4 bases at J, leaving 3 bases unmatched. The CDR3 length is 14 residues. The CDR3 here is CASSLVSGGETQYF. The CDR3, as DNA: TGCGCCAGCAGCTTGGTATCAGGGGGAGAGACCCAGTACTTC.

The CDR3 region has the DNA TGCGCCAGCAGCTTGGGGGCGGGTAGCAATCAGCCCCAGCATTTT. Residues: CASSLGAGSNQPQHF. This chain connects TRBV5-1 to TRBJ1-5; unclear D gene. CDR3 size: 15 residues. The germline V gene encodes CDR1 SGHRS and CDR2 YFSETQ. V lost 0 bases and J lost 0, with 7 bases in between.

This clone has at least ten counts. The chain uses TRBV5-4 and TRBJ1-6; 9 positions match TRBD1. Germline-derived CDR1 and CDR2 are SGHNT and YYREEE (reference sequence). The V and J ends lost 3 bases and 10 bases, in that order; junction bases with no gene match: 5. The CDR3 has 14 residues. CDR3 region: CASSSDRGKSPLHF. CDR3 in DNA: TGTGCCAGCAGCTCGGACAGGGGTAAATCACCCCTCCACTTT.

This clone was observed a handful of times. The chain is built from TRBV4-1 and TRBJ2-5; TRBD2 is a possible D gene (6 bases). The germline V gene has CDR1 MGHRA and CDR2 YSYEKL. The CDR3 has 15 amino acids. With 0 bases removed from V and 5 bases from J, the gap between germline ends came to 13 bases. In nucleotides, the CDR3 is TGCGCCAGCAGCCAAGATGGGGCGGGACTGGAGACCCAGTACTTC. This translates into CASSQDGAGLETQYF.

The chain links TRBV28 to TRBJ1-2, with a possible D match to TRBD1 (5 bases). Germline CDR1 and CDR2: MDHEN and SYDVKM. The CDR3 totals 16 residues. The V end lost 6 bases, the J end lost 2 bases, and 19 bases lay between the germline ends. CDR3 in amino acids: CASRSQAPTGNYGYTF. The CDR3 DNA reads TGTGCCAGCAGGTCTCAAGCCCCTACAGGAAACTATGGCTACACCTTC.

The CDR3 loop is CASSLVREDGYTF. In nucleotides, the CDR3 is TGTGCCAGCAGCTTGGTCAGGGAGGATGGCTACACCTTC. V and J are TRBV5-5 and TRBJ1-2, with D perhaps TRBD1 (5 bases). V was pared by 0 bases and J by 6 bases, with 9 bases between. Germline CDR1 SGHKS, CDR2 YYEKEE (reference sequence). CDR3 size: 13 residues.

This clone was seen a few times. The genes are TRBV7-3 and TRBJ2-1, with a possible D match to TRBD2 (5 bases). CDR3 length: 12 residues. The V and J ends lost 5 bases and 9 bases respectively, with 11 bases between them. Germline V gene lookup returns CDR1 SGHTA and CDR2 FQGTGA. Written as DNA, the CDR3 is TGTGCCAGCAGCGCGCGTGGAGGTGAGCAGTTCTTC. Protein: CASSARGGEQFF.

The chain links TRBV5-1 to TRBJ2-6, with unresolved D. The CDR3 is 19 amino acids. Germline V gene sequence: CDR1 SGHRS, CDR2 YFSETQ. V lost 1 base, J lost 0 bases, and 17 bases lay in between. The CDR3 here is CASSLSSVTSSSGANVLTF. In DNA form, the CDR3 reads TGCGCCAGCAGCTTGTCGTCGGTTACCTCCAGCTCTGGGGCCAACGTCCTGACTTTC.

The chain combines TRBV6-5 with TRBJ2-4; D uncertain. Per germline, CDR1 MNHEY and CDR2 SVGAGI. V lost 4 bases and J lost 6, with 10 bases in between. CDR3 length equals 13 residues. The CDR3 DNA sequence: TGTGCCAGCAGTTCCGACAAGGGAAACATTCAGTACTTC. Protein: CASSSDKGNIQYF.

This clone was picked up one time. The chain is built from TRBV19 and TRBJ2-7, with D tentatively TRBD2 (6 bases). The CDR3 extends over 14 amino acids. Trimming pared 5 bases from V and 3 bases from J, leaving 14 bases between. CDR1 LNHDA and CDR2 SQIVND come from the germline V gene (reference sequence). CDR3 in DNA: TGTGCCAGTAGTCCAGCGGGTAAATACTACGAGCAGTACTTC. Translating it yields CASSPAGKYYEQYF.